Listed here is a single T cell receptor (beta chain). What it recognizes is unknown. The PCR used 60 Vbeta and 13 Jbeta primers. Repertoires were generated with immunoSEQ multiplex PCR, while TCRdb's copy carries only in-frame clones and drops some. This table has 100,000 to 120,000 clones, 76% appearing once. This record comes from a study of cytomegalovirus exposure and HLA in healthy donors. V was pared by 6 bases and J by 3 bases, with 6 bases of the junction left unmatched. The CDR3 sequence is 15 residues long. Germline assignment: CDR1 KGHSH and CDR2 LQKENI. Study results and limitations: The study dropped some indistinguishable V segments, TRBV6-2 and TRBV6-3 among them. Cytomegalovirus association was assigned to about 150 TCR beta chains.

Input material: PBMCs. The V gene is TRBV18, the J gene TRBJ2-3; TRBD2 aligns across 10 bases. This TCR was recovered from a young man in good health and CMV-seropositive. The CDR3 here is CASSRISGGTDTQYF. CDR3 sequence (DNA): TGTGCCAGCTCCCGCATTAGCGGGGGGACAGATACGCAGTATTTT.